The present T cell receptor (beta chain) was sequenced within a study of naive and memory T cell subsets (dated by TCRdb to 2016 to 2017). Regarding the study in general: The study applied an open-source, UMI-based TCR alpha and beta sequencing pipeline to sorted naive and memory peripheral blood T cell subsets. RNA was DNase-treated and reverse transcribed with TCR constant-region primers, mostly using SuperScript III. IgG serology results and the functional CMV T cell responses were in complete agreement.

Study-level results and caveats: A few larger clonotypes were present in naive repertoires, particularly the CD8 repertoires, and these clonotypes were possibly memory cells re-expressing CD45RA. The abundance of TCRs followed a power law with an exponent that differed between naive and memory subsets yet stayed consistent across the three individuals. After error correction, over 90% of naive TCR sequences appeared only once, giving much steeper abundance distributions than memory subsets. No ground truth was available to validate the repertoire findings for the naive and memory subsets. RNA-based TCR counts may be affected by expression changes linked to T cell activation and differentiation. In both CD4 and CD8 cells, going from naive through CM, EM and EMRA, the Gini index went up while Shannon and inverse Simpson diversity went down. Each clonotype was defined as a single alpha or beta chain sequence rather than as a paired alpha/beta receptor.

The CDR3, from cysteine to phenylalanine, totals 13 residues. Of all the DNA, just the CDR3 is kept, 39 bases in frame from base 1. The germline V gene encodes CDR1 MNHEY and CDR2 SMNVEV (reference sequence). Between the V and J ends, shortened by 1 base and 8 bases respectively, the junction contains 11 bases. Separate amplification of TCR alpha and beta chain libraries was performed from the second PCR step onward. CMV status of each donor was established by measuring IFNgamma production from CD4+ T cells after fresh PBMCs were stimulated overnight with CMV viral lysate. CD4 T cells were positively selected using Miltenyi beads, after which CD8 T cells were positively selected from the CD4-negative fraction. After staining for CD3, CD4, CD8, CD45RA, CD27 and a live/dead dye, cells were sorted on a BD Aria II into four subsets based on CD45RA and CD27. Blood came from a few healthy volunteers, each fractionated into CD4 and CD8 T cells and then into four differentiation subsets. Roughly 120 ml of peripheral blood was collected from each donor, and PBMC were isolated from the blood using Ficoll-Paque PLUS density-gradient centrifugation. After sorting, cells were lysed in RLT buffer, RNA was extracted using a Qiagen RNeasy kit, and the extracted RNA was stored at -80 degrees C.

Libraries were made using UMI-ligation and nested PCR. To cover both TRBC1 and TRBC2, the beta constant-region primer consisted of an equimolar mix of two oligonucleotides. Four rounds of PCR, combining the SP2 primer with nested alpha and beta constant-region primers, were used to amplify the ligated cDNA. A single-stranded oligonucleotide containing the SP2 primer and a 12-nucleotide UMI was joined to the 3' end of the cDNA by T4 RNA ligase 1. The ligation reaction was incubated at 16°C for roughly 18-25 hours. PCR2 was typically run as a SYBR Green qPCR and stopped at a predetermined threshold to prevent over-amplification. All purifications after the first were performed with Agencourt AMPure XP magnetic beads. Libraries were quantified by Qubit and checked on a TapeStation, where a main peak was expected near 650 bp. Pooled libraries were sequenced on an Illumina MiSeq with v2 2x251 paired-end kits, typically giving about 0.95-2.2 million reads per sample. Each sample was pooled at around 4.2 nM, and roughly 5-7% PhiX was included to help cluster recognition. As for the authors' bioinformatics: Decombinator assigned V and J genes to Demultiplexor-processed FASTQ reads by tag matching, allowing a single base-pair mismatch. By using UMIs, Collapsinator corrected both sequencing errors and the frequency errors caused by PCR heterogeneity. TCRs were translated and CDR3s were extracted from the conserved cysteine to the FGXG phenylalanine by CDR3Translator, with non-productive sequences being flagged. Repertoires were subsampled to equal numbers of UMI-defined TCRs before Gini, Shannon entropy and inverse Simpson indices were calculated. Clonotype abundance distributions were fitted to a power law by maximum likelihood within the linear range. When run on a single naive CD8 sample, MIGEC and the pipeline yielded similar UMI counts, similar unique TCR numbers and similar clonal distributions. One analysis removed from the naive repertoire any naive TCRs that were also found in any memory subset from the same donor. Repertoires were searched for 7,000 to 7,500 CMV-associated CDR3 sequences compiled from VDJdb and a published dataset. Clones were called with MiXCR by TCRdb after fastp trimmed the public reads at Q25, and only in-frame beta chains were retained. Entries are consolidated by CDR3 protein sequence, retaining the most common genes and DNA. TCRdb's processing, not the authors' own work, is the source of the V and J calls. The sample records over 110,000 distinct CDR3 sequences, approximately 20% of which are singletons. The ten most abundant clones make up around 0.63% of the sample.

Details on this clonotype: Its binding antigen is unknown. Qualities for individual bases were not recorded, and no much larger clone is one base off.

The sequencing sample was made of naive CD8+ T cells from blood. According to the study, the label for this sample's cell subset or site signals: naive T cells, CD45RA high CD27+. The clonotype originates from a human donor in good health. Recombination joined TRBV27 with TRBJ1-2; a tentative D match to TRBD1 spans 6 bases. This receptor has the CDR3 CASSLLGAQGYTF. At the DNA level, the sequence is TGTGCCAGCAGTTTATTGGGGGCTCAGGGCTACACCTTC.